These 20 T cell receptor beta chains were all obtained from the same sample, sequenced in a study of shared clonotypes between healthy human individuals. Profiled with immunoSEQ multiplex PCR; TCRdb holds only in-frame clones, not every one. The table lists around 990,000 clones, 77% of them singletons. Material for sequencing was memory CD4+ T cells from PBMCs. Specified subset: CD45RA-negative fraction. These receptors came from a man aged 18 to 35 in good health. Some clones in this sample may be carry-over from other donors' samples.

This rearrangement joins TRBV18 to TRBJ2-5; D gene unclear. The J call is doubtful: the DNA matches TRBJ2-7 better. Germline CDR1 KGHSH, CDR2 LQKENI. This CDR3 region has 14 residues. The CDR3 loop reads CASSRPGHSYEQYF. In DNA, the CDR3 is TGTGCCAGCTCACGACCGGGCCACTCCTACGAGCAGTACTTC.

This chain uses TRBV27 with TRBJ2-7; 10 bases match TRBD2. This CDR3 is built from 15 residues. V trimming: 6 bases; J trimming: 4 bases; junction bases outside the gene matches: 9. Germline-derived CDR1 and CDR2 are MNHEY and SMNVEV (reference sequence). The CDR3, as DNA: TGTGCCAGCAGCTTCAGACCGGGACTAGCGTACGAGCAGTACTTC. Translating gives CASSFRPGLAYEQYF.

V and J are TRBV4-1 and TRBJ2-1, with 9 bases fitting TRBD2. Germline V CDR1 and CDR2: MGHRA, YSYEKL. The CDR3 is 16 amino acids. Trimming removed 1 base from V and 7 bases from J; junction bases left unmatched: 8. The CDR3 coding sequence is TGCGCCAGCAGCCAAGGGTGGCTAGCGGGAAATAATGAGCAGTTCTTC. This gives the protein CASSQGWLAGNNEQFF.

This chain connects TRBV5-6 to TRBJ2-7; D is unresolved. The V gene's germline CDR1 is SGHDT and CDR2 YYEEEE. CDR3 size: 13 residues. Trimming cost V 4 bases and J 1 base, with 9 bases left between them. DNA for the CDR3: TGTGCCAGCAGCCGGACGGATTCCTACGAGCAGTACTTC. This encodes CASSRTDSYEQYF.

The chain joins TRBV5-6 to TRBJ1-1; a weak D match, TRBD1 (6 bases). Germline V gives CDR1 SGHDT, CDR2 YYEEEE. This CDR3 has 17 amino acids. The ends were cut back, 0 bases at V and 5 bases at J, with 20 bases in the middle. The DNA for the CDR3 is TGTGCCAGCAGCTTGGTCGGCAGGGGACCGGGAGTGACTGAAGCTTTCTTT. Translated, it gives CASSLVGRGPGVTEAFF. Variable domain in full (rest from reference TRBV5-6 and TRBJ1-1): DAGVTQSPTHLIKTRGQQVTLRCSPKSGHDTVSWYQQALGQGPQFIFQYYEEEERQRGNFPDRFSGHQFPNYSSELNVNALLLGDSALYLCASSLVGRGPGVTEAFFGQGTRLTVV.

The chain uses TRBV7-2 and TRBJ2-7; TRBD2 aligns across 10 bases. Germline V gene sequence: CDR1 SGHTA, CDR2 FQGNSA. CDR3 size: 15 residues. V lost 5 bases, J lost 1 base, and 5 bases stayed unmatched. The CDR3 DNA reads TGTGCCAGCAGCCGACTAGCGGGCAGATCCTACGAGCAGTACTTC. This translates into CASSRLAGRSYEQYF. The variable domain in full, with the rest retrieved from reference TRBV7-2 and TRBJ2-7, is GAGVSQSPSNKVTEKGKDVELRCDPISGHTALYWYRQSLGQGLEFLIYFQGNSAPDKSGLPSDRFSAERTGGSVSTLTIQRTQQEDSAVYLCASSRLAGRSYEQYFGPGTRLTVT.

The CDR3 reads CASSLVTVNYGYTF. The CDR3 region has the DNA TGTGCCAGCAGCTTGGTGACAGTTAACTATGGCTACACCTTC. The rearrangement uses TRBV5-8 and TRBJ1-2; TRBD1 might be the D (5 bases). V gave up 0 bases and J gave up 1 base, with 7 bases separating them. Germline V gene lookup returns CDR1 SGHTS and CDR2 YDEGEE. This CDR3 contains 14 residues.

The CDR3 DNA is TGTGCCAGTAGTGTACTAGCGGGAGTTCCTGACGGGGAGCTGTTTTTT. This translates into CASSVLAGVPDGELFF. The chain employs TRBV19 and TRBJ2-2; 11 positions match TRBD2. CDR3 length: 16 amino acids. The ends lost 5 bases at V and 7 bases at J; junction bases unmatched: 9. Germline CDR1 LNHDA, CDR2 SQIVND (reference sequence).

This clone was counted once. The chain joins TRBV19 to TRBJ2-7, with TRBD1 matching over 11 bases. V trimming: 5 bases; J trimming: 7 bases; junction bases outside the gene matches: 13. Germline V lookup: CDR1 LNHDA, CDR2 SQIVND (reference sequence). The CDR3 has 16 amino acids. The DNA of the CDR3 is TGTGCCAGTAGTCGAGACCCCGGACAGGGGGCGCAGGAGCAGTACTTC. Translation: CASSRDPGQGAQEQYF.

The rearrangement links TRBV2 to TRBJ1-4; no firm D call. V was cut by 4 bases and J by 0 bases, with 6 bases left in between. Germline CDR1 is SNHLY and CDR2 is FYNNEI. This CDR3 has 14 amino acids. The CDR3 nucleotides are TGTGCCAGCAGTGTTCGGTCAACTAATGAAAAACTGTTTTTT. This codes for CASSVRSTNEKLFF.

This clone was seen a few times. This chain connects TRBV5-6 to TRBJ2-1; 13 bases are shared with TRBD2. The J segment lost 10 bases and the V segment lost 6 bases, leaving 16 bases of the junction unmatched. CDR1 and CDR2 from the germline V gene are SGHDT and YYEEEE. The CDR3 loop spans 17 amino acids. CDR3 sequence: CASTPRTSGRGLGEQFF. The DNA of the CDR3 is TGTGCCAGCACCCCTCGGACTAGCGGGAGAGGACTGGGGGAGCAGTTCTTC. Full variable domain (outside the CDR3, taken from reference TRBV5-6 and TRBJ2-1): DAGVTQSPTHLIKTRGQQVTLRCSPKSGHDTVSWYQQALGQGPQFIFQYYEEEERQRGNFPDRFSGHQFPNYSSELNVNALLLGDSALYLCASTPRTSGRGLGEQFFGPGTRLTVL.

CDR3 in amino acids: CSARGGQRLFF. Written as DNA, the CDR3 is TGCAGTGCTCGAGGGGGACAGAGGCTGTTTTTT. The rearrangement uses TRBV20-1 and TRBJ1-4; TRBD1 aligns across 7 bases. The CDR3 spans 11 residues. With V trimmed by 5 bases and J by 14 bases, 8 bases remained unmatched. Germline-derived CDR1 and CDR2 are DFQATT and SNEGSKA (reference sequence).

The table lists this clone with a count of one. The chain is built from TRBV5-1 and TRBJ2-4; 9 positions agree with TRBD1. Germline values: CDR1 SGHRS, CDR2 YFSETQ. The junction had 4 bases not matched to a gene; V was cut back by 3 bases and J by 6 bases. CDR3 length: 14 amino acids. The CDR3 region is CASSSWGQGNIQYF. CDR3 nucleotides: TGCGCCAGCAGCTCCTGGGGACAGGGAAACATTCAGTACTTC.

The chain links TRBV10-3 to TRBJ2-7; TRBD1 agrees at 9 bases. In germline, CDR1 is ENHRY, CDR2 SYGVKD. The CDR3 spans 15 residues. Trimming cost V 3 bases and J 4 bases; bases outside gene matches: 7. CDR3 bases: TGTGCCATCAGTGAAAGCGGACAGGGGAGGTACGAGCAGTACTTC. Protein: CAISESGQGRYEQYF.

The CDR3 here is CASSPGGVRAGYTF. The CDR3, as DNA: TGCGCCAGCAGCCCGGGTGGGGTCAGGGCTGGCTACACCTTC. The chain joins TRBV5-1 to TRBJ1-2, with D possibly matching TRBD1 (5 bases). The ends were cut back, 4 bases at V and 7 bases at J, with 17 bases in the middle. In germline, CDR1 is SGHRS, CDR2 YFSETQ. The CDR3 spans 14 residues.

The chain employs TRBV5-8 and TRBJ2-3, with D hard to call. Germline CDR1 SGHTS, CDR2 YDEGEE. Trimming removed 0 bases at V and 2 bases at J, with 10 bases between. The CDR3 sequence is 15 residues long. CDR3 in amino acids: CASSLAGNPTDTQYF. DNA of the CDR3: TGTGCCAGCAGCTTGGCTGGGAACCCCACAGATACGCAGTATTTT.

This chain links TRBV6-1 with TRBJ1-2, with D maybe TRBD1 (6 bases). Between the trimmed V and J ends, which lost 2 bases and 7 bases, there was a span of 20 bases. The germline gives CDR1 MNHNS, CDR2 SASEGT. The length of the CDR3 is 16 residues. CDR3 amino acids: CASSERRRGIFPGYTF. The CDR3 DNA is TGTGCCAGCAGTGAACGTCGCAGGGGCATATTCCCTGGCTACACCTTC.

This clone has a handful of counts. This chain uses TRBV7-9 with TRBJ1-1, with 10 bases aligning to TRBD1. The CDR3 contains 16 residues. Trimming took 5 bases from V and 0 from J; bases not matched to a gene: 6. CDR1 and CDR2 (germline): SEHNR, FQNEAQ (reference sequence). The CDR3 loop reads CASSPGDRGLNTEAFF. CDR3 bases: TGTGCCAGCAGCCCGGGGGACAGGGGTTTGAACACTGAAGCTTTCTTT.

The V call is TRBV11-2, the J call TRBJ2-7, with unresolved D. This CDR3 region has 13 residues. From germline, CDR1 is SGHAT and CDR2 FQNNGV. Trimming removed 2 bases at V and 5 bases at J, with 10 bases between. CDR3 coding DNA: TGTGCCAGCAGCTTAATTTACAGAAACGAGCAGTACTTC. It translates to CASSLIYRNEQYF.

The chain carries TRBV6-6 and TRBJ2-5; 8 bases match TRBD2. The ends lost 6 bases at V and 3 bases at J; junction bases unmatched: 6. The CDR3 sequence is 14 residues long. CDR1 MNHNY and CDR2 SVGAGI come from the germline V gene (reference sequence). CDR3 sequence: CASRKGGLEETQYF. CDR3 bases: TGTGCCAGCAGAAAAGGGGGACTAGAAGAGACCCAGTACTTC.